The 27 T cell receptor beta chains below were found in one sample sequenced in a study of cytomegalovirus exposure and HLA in healthy donors. The PCR had 60 Vbeta and 13 Jbeta primers. Sequencing used immunoSEQ multiplex PCR; TCRdb keeps in-frame clones, though not all of them. The sample lists 150,000 to 200,000 clones, 65% to 85% occurring once. The sequenced sample was PBMCs. The receptors derive from a man aged 55-75 years in good health and CMV-seronegative.

The sample holds a few counts of this clone. The J gene is TRBJ2-2, the V gene TRBV6-1; D call uncertain. V was pared by 1 base and J by 3 bases, with 6 bases between. Per germline, CDR1 MNHNS and CDR2 SASEGT. CDR3 length: 14 amino acids. CDR3 coding DNA: TGTGCCAGCAGTGAAGACAGATACACCGGGGAGCTGTTTTTT. Its translation: CASSEDRYTGELFF.

The table lists this clone with many counts. J is TRBJ2-1 and V is TRBV7-2, with 7 bases lining up with TRBD2. The germline V gene has CDR1 SGHTA and CDR2 FQGNSA. This CDR3 has 16 amino acids. After removal of 1 base from V and 0 bases from J, the junction contained 3 bases not matched to a gene. The CDR3 protein is CASSLVPSGSYNEQFF. The CDR3 coding sequence is TGTGCCAGCAGCTTAGTTCCTAGCGGCTCCTACAATGAGCAGTTCTTC. Using reference TRBV7-2 and TRBJ2-1 for the parts outside the CDR3, the full variable domain is GAGVSQSPSNKVTEKGKDVELRCDPISGHTALYWYRQSLGQGLEFLIYFQGNSAPDKSGLPSDRFSAERTGGSVSTLTIQRTQQEDSAVYLCASSLVPSGSYNEQFFGPGTRLTVL.

This chain uses TRBV6-1 with TRBJ1-5, with D unclear. The CDR3 has 14 residues. Germline V gene sequence: CDR1 MNHNS, CDR2 SASEGT. Trimming cost V 6 bases and J 1 base, with 10 bases left between them. The DNA for the CDR3 is TGTGCCAGCAGGGAGGAGGTGAGCAATCAGCCCCAGCATTTT. Its translation: CASREEVSNQPQHF.

The rearrangement uses TRBV19 and TRBJ1-1; TRBD1 matches at 8 bases. Losses at the gene ends were 5 bases for V and 4 bases for J; bases not matched to a gene: 3. Germline V gene lookup returns CDR1 LNHDA and CDR2 SQIVND (reference sequence). The CDR3 has 13 residues. The CDR3 reads CASSSQGATEAFF. In DNA form, the CDR3 reads TGTGCCAGTAGTTCGCAGGGGGCCACTGAAGCTTTCTTT.

This clone was counted a few times. The V call is TRBV9, the J call TRBJ2-1; TRBD1 matches 8 bases. The V gene end was trimmed by 1 base and the J gene end by 1 base; junction bases not matched to a gene: 4. The CDR3 runs to 16 residues. The germline V gene encodes CDR1 SGDLS and CDR2 YYNGEE. The CDR3 nucleotides read TGTGCCAGCAGCGTACAGGACAGGGCGTCCTACAATGAGCAGTTCTTC. Amino acid sequence: CASSVQDRASYNEQFF.

J is TRBJ2-5 and V is TRBV14; TRBD2 is a possible D gene (5 bases). The DNA end favors TRBJ2-7, so the J call may be wrong. CDR3 size: 14 residues. Germline V lookup: CDR1 SGHDN, CDR2 FVKESK. CDR3 amino acids: CASSQLSGTYEQYF. DNA for the CDR3: TGTGCCAGCAGCCAATTAAGCGGCACCTACGAGCAGTACTTC.

The chain employs TRBV7-3 and TRBJ2-1; the match to TRBD2 covers 8 bases. Germline values: CDR1 SGHTA, CDR2 FQGTGA. J lost 6 bases, V lost 4 bases, and 14 bases had no gene match. The CDR3 length is 17 residues. Here the CDR3 reads CASSSIPGVAGINEQFF. In nucleotides, the CDR3 is TGTGCCAGCAGCTCGATCCCCGGGGTAGCGGGAATCAATGAGCAGTTCTTC.

This chain links TRBV4-1 with TRBJ1-1; D might be TRBD1 (5 bases). The CDR3 totals 15 residues. Germline V lookup: CDR1 MGHRA, CDR2 YSYEKL. V shed 0 bases and J shed 4 bases, with 12 bases lying between them. CDR3 DNA: TGCGCCAGCAGCCAAGAAGGCGGGGGGGGCACTGAAGCTTTCTTT. Translation: CASSQEGGGGTEAFF.

The rearrangement joins TRBV6-5 to TRBJ1-6, with 8 bases that match TRBD1. This CDR3 is built from 16 residues. From germline, CDR1 is MNHEY and CDR2 SVGAGI. Losses at the gene ends were 2 bases for V and 7 bases for J; bases not matched to a gene: 7. The CDR3 DNA reads TGTGCCAGCAGTTACCCCAGGGGGCTGGGGAATTCACCCCTCCACTTT. It specifies CASSYPRGLGNSPLHF.

This CDR3 is CASSLEGIPGYTF. CDR3 nucleotide sequence: TGCGCCAGCAGCTTGGAGGGGATACCTGGCTACACCTTC. V and J are TRBV5-1 and TRBJ1-2; possible D gene TRBD1, 5 bases. Trimming took off 0 bases at V and 7 bases at J, with 10 bases between the two ends. From germline, CDR1 is SGHRS and CDR2 YFSETQ. The CDR3 is 13 residues long.

This chain connects TRBV28 to TRBJ1-4; D might be TRBD1 (5 bases). CDR1 and CDR2 from the germline V gene are MDHEN and SYDVKM. V was clipped by 2 bases and J by 3 bases, with 10 bases between them. The CDR3 consists of 15 residues. The CDR3 loop is CASSLRGLANEKLFF. CDR3 sequence (DNA): TGTGCCAGCAGTTTAAGGGGTTTGGCTAATGAAAAACTGTTTTTT.

V is TRBV4-2 and J is TRBJ2-3; maybe TRBD2 (6 bases). The CDR3 runs to 16 residues. Germline V gene lookup returns CDR1 LGHNA and CDR2 YNFKEQ. The V and J ends lost 3 bases and 3 bases respectively, with 16 bases between them. In DNA form, the CDR3 reads TGTGCCAGCAGCCAGTCTTCGCGGGGCGGAACAGATACGCAGTATTTT. This codes for CASSQSSRGGTDTQYF.

The rearrangement links TRBV29-1 to TRBJ2-1, with 7 bases aligning to TRBD1. Germline V gene sequence: CDR1 SQVTM, CDR2 ANQGSEA. J lost 14 bases, V lost 0 bases, and 13 bases had no gene match. There are 14 residues in the CDR3. The CDR3 sequence: CSVEDLKGGAVEFF. The CDR3, as DNA: TGCAGCGTTGAAGATCTAAAAGGGGGCGCGGTGGAGTTCTTC.

This clone was found a few times. This chain uses TRBV16 with TRBJ1-1; 8 bases match TRBD1. This CDR3 is 15 amino acids long. Trimming removed 2 bases from V and 5 bases from J; junction bases left unmatched: 7. Looked up from germline, CDR1 is KGHSY and CDR2 is FQNENV. The CDR3 DNA follows: TGTGCCAGCAGCCAACTTGGGACAGGCGAGACTGAAGCTTTCTTT. It specifies CASSQLGTGETEAFF.

The chain recombines TRBV19 with TRBJ1-2; TRBD1 might be the D (5 bases). The CDR3 is made up of 13 amino acids. With 10 bases removed from V and 6 bases from J, the gap between germline ends came to 18 bases. CDR1 LNHDA and CDR2 SQIVND come from the germline V gene (reference sequence). CDR3: CATTKGAIDGYTF. As DNA, the CDR3 is TGTGCCACAACTAAAGGGGCCATCGATGGCTACACCTTC.

The V call is TRBV29-1, the J call TRBJ2-7; weak D call: TRBD1 (6 bases). Germline values: CDR1 SQVTM, CDR2 ANQGSEA. The V gene lost 7 bases and the J gene lost 9 bases, with 19 bases spanning the gap. The length of the CDR3 is 12 residues. The CDR3 is CSAIQGPLGQYF. Here the CDR3 DNA reads TGCAGCGCGATACAGGGCCCCCTAGGGCAGTACTTC.

For this clone: One end of the junction varies from germline; a read error may be responsible. V gene TRBV5-4 combines with J gene TRBJ2-5; weak D call: TRBD1 (6 bases). There are 15 residues in the CDR3. Per germline, CDR1 SGHNT and CDR2 YYREEE (reference sequence). In DNA form, the CDR3 reads TGTGCCAGCAGCTTAGAAAGGGGGAACCAAGAAACCCAGTACTTC. It specifies CASSLERGNQETQYF.

The chain recombines TRBV6-5 with TRBJ2-2; D is uncertain. Germline-derived CDR1 and CDR2 are MNHEY and SVGAGI. The V end was cut by 2 bases, the J end by 0 bases, with 7 bases between. This CDR3 comprises 15 residues. CDR3 region: CASSYRQANTGELFF. The CDR3 DNA is TGTGCCAGCAGTTACCGGCAGGCGAACACCGGGGAGCTGTTTTTT.

This clone appeared a single time. V and J are TRBV6-1 and TRBJ2-1, with 7 bases lining up with TRBD2. Losses at the gene ends were 4 bases for V and 0 bases for J; bases not matched to a gene: 12. The V gene's germline CDR1 is MNHNS and CDR2 SASEGT. This CDR3 spans 18 amino acids. CDR3 in DNA: TGTGCCAGCAGTGTTAATACGGGACTACGATCCTCCTACAATGAGCAGTTCTTC. It is translated as CASSVNTGLRSSYNEQFF.

This sequence joins TRBV5-4 and TRBJ2-7; TRBD2 matches 8 bases. After removal of 4 bases from V and 3 bases from J, the junction contained 9 bases not matched to a gene. The CDR3 runs to 15 residues. Germline loops: CDR1 SGHNT, CDR2 YYREEE (reference sequence). CDR3 protein: CASSREGRVVYEQYF. For the CDR3, the DNA is TGTGCCAGCAGCCGGGAGGGGAGGGTGGTCTACGAGCAGTACTTC.

The V and J genes are TRBV7-9 and TRBJ2-5, with D perhaps TRBD1 (5 bases). The J call may be mistaken, given a closer DNA end match to TRBJ2-7. This CDR3 is 12 amino acids long. CDR1 SEHNR and CDR2 FQNEAQ come from the germline V gene (reference sequence). CDR3 DNA: TGTGCCAGCAGCCTAGGGGTAAGCGAGCAGTACTTC. It codes for CASSLGVSEQYF.

V usage is TRBV2 and J usage is TRBJ2-7, with TRBD2 matching 9 bases. Germline V gene sequence: CDR1 SNHLY, CDR2 FYNNEI. The CDR3 runs to 16 residues. After removal of 2 bases from V and 0 bases from J, the junction contained 5 bases not matched to a gene. CDR3 nucleotide sequence: TGTGCCAGCAGTGAAAGGCGACTAGCGGTCTCCTACGAGCAGTACTTC. Translated: CASSERRLAVSYEQYF.

This clone has more than one count but fewer than ten. A read error may account for a junction end that differs from germline. The chain uses TRBV7-9 and TRBJ1-2; no clear D. Germline V gene sequence: CDR1 SEHNR, CDR2 FQNEAQ (reference sequence). This CDR3 has 11 amino acids. In DNA, the CDR3 is TGTGCCAGCACCCCCGGGTATGGCTACCCCTTC. This sequence encodes CASTPGYGYPF.

This chain uses TRBV5-1 with TRBJ2-1; 11 positions agree with TRBD2. The CDR3 sequence is 18 residues long. Trimming cost V 3 bases and J 7 bases; bases outside gene matches: 15. Germline values: CDR1 SGHRS, CDR2 YFSETQ. The CDR3 DNA reads as TGCGCCAGCAGCTCCGATAAGGGTAGCGGGAGGGCCTTTAATGAGCAGTTCTTC. This codes for CASSSDKGSGRAFNEQFF.

The V gene is TRBV27, the J gene TRBJ1-4; tentative D call: TRBD1 (6 bases). V was cut by 9 bases and J by 6 bases, with 17 bases left in between. This CDR3 region has 14 residues. CDR1 is MNHEY and CDR2 is SMNVEV in the germline V gene (reference sequence). The CDR3 DNA sequence: TGTGCCAGACGGACTTCTTGGGGGCATGAAAAACTGTTTTTT. This translates into CARRTSWGHEKLFF.

The chain links TRBV7-9 to TRBJ2-2; 8 nucleotides agree with TRBD1. V shed 5 bases and J 3 bases; nucleotides not matched to a gene: 11. This CDR3 spans 17 amino acids. Germline CDR1 and CDR2: SEHNR and FQNEAQ (reference sequence). The CDR3 is CASSRPTGVDDTGELFF. CDR3 DNA: TGTGCCAGCAGCCGACCGACAGGGGTTGATGACACCGGGGAGCTGTTTTTT.

V gene TRBV30 combines with J gene TRBJ1-1; 7 bases are shared with TRBD1. The CDR3 is 11 amino acids. Germline CDR1 and CDR2: GTSNPN and SVGIG (reference sequence). V was pared by 7 bases and J by 4 bases, with 3 bases of the junction left unmatched. The CDR3 nucleotides are TGTGCCTCCCAGGGGGGCACTGAAGCTTTCTTT. Protein product: CASQGGTEAFF.